Listed here are 21 T cell receptor beta chains from one sample, sequenced in a study of shared clonotypes between healthy human individuals. TCRdb keeps only in-frame clones here, not all; method: immunoSEQ multiplex PCR. The data show some 2,100,000 clones, approximately 94% seen once. The sample comprised naive CD4+ T cells sorted from blood. The sample's subset: CD45RA+ positively selected. These receptors were collected from a man younger than 35 in good health.

The chain has TRBV2 and TRBJ1-5, with D perhaps matching TRBD1 (6 bases). Germline loops: CDR1 SNHLY, CDR2 FYNNEI. There are 16 residues in the CDR3. Between the trimmed V and J ends, which lost 4 bases and 1 base, there was a span of 14 bases. The chain's CDR3 is CASSGRGWMSNQPQHF. The DNA of the CDR3 is TGTGCCAGCAGTGGAAGGGGGTGGATGAGCAATCAGCCCCAGCATTTT.

CDR3 DNA sequence: TGTGCCAGCAGTGACGACAGGGGCCTTTACGAGCAGTACTTC. It codes for CASSDDRGLYEQYF. The chain has TRBV6-5 and TRBJ2-7, with 8 bases fitting TRBD1. In germline, CDR1 is MNHEY, CDR2 SVGAGI. This CDR3 has 14 residues. V was clipped by 5 bases and J by 4 bases; unmatched bases: 7.

Concerning this clone itself: Other DNA sequences within the sample encode an identical CDR3. The CDR3 DNA reads as TGTGCCACCAGCAGAGATCCGAGCTCCTACAATGAGCAGTTCTTC. This codes for CATSRDPSSYNEQFF. The chain employs TRBV15 and TRBJ2-1; D is uncertain. This CDR3 is built from 15 residues. Germline CDR1 and CDR2: LNHNV and YYDKDF (reference sequence). Trimming pared 0 bases from V and 0 bases from J, leaving 6 bases between.

This chain links TRBV2 with TRBJ2-2, with 7 bases identical to TRBD1. The CDR3 runs 15 residues. Germline CDR1 SNHLY, CDR2 FYNNEI. V lost 8 bases, J lost 6 bases, and 12 bases stayed unmatched. The CDR3 loop is CASFYDRVGAGELFF. CDR3 bases: TGTGCCAGCTTCTACGACAGGGTAGGCGCCGGGGAGCTGTTTTTT.

The rearrangement joins TRBV30 to TRBJ1-2; TRBD1 might be the D (5 bases). V was clipped by 5 bases and J by 10 bases, with 14 bases between them. Germline V lookup: CDR1 GTSNPN, CDR2 SVGIG (reference sequence). The CDR3 is 11 residues long. The DNA for the CDR3 is TGTGCCTGGGGGGGACTGGGTCCCTACACCTTC. Protein: CAWGGLGPYTF.

This clone was observed once. The chain couples TRBV7-2 to TRBJ1-1, with 8 bases matching TRBD1. The CDR3 has 15 residues. Germline trimming cut 5 bases from V and 4 bases from J; bases unmatched to any gene: 9. Germline CDR1 reads SGHTA; CDR2 reads FQGNSA. In DNA, the CDR3 is TGTGCCAGCAGCCCCCAAACAGGGGGGAGCACTGAAGCTTTCTTT. Protein sequence: CASSPQTGGSTEAFF.

Notes on this clone: The sample has other DNA sequences that encode this CDR3 too. This rearrangement joins TRBV11-2 to TRBJ2-5; no clear D gene. Germline V gives CDR1 SGHAT, CDR2 FQNNGV. CDR3 size: 13 residues. Trimming took off 1 base at V and 2 bases at J, with 5 bases between the two ends. Here the CDR3 reads CASSLGSQETQYF. The CDR3 bases are TGTGCCAGCAGCTTAGGGTCTCAAGAGACCCAGTACTTC.

This sequence joins TRBV6-6 and TRBJ2-1; D may be TRBD1 or TRBD2 (5 bases each). Deletions cut 6 bases from V and 0 bases from J, with 15 bases between. The CDR3 contains 16 residues. The germline CDR1 and CDR2 sequences are MNHNY and SVGAGI (reference sequence). As DNA, the CDR3 is TGTGCCAGCAGCCGAGGGGAGACCAGCTCCTACAATGAGCAGTTCTTC. This codes for CASSRGETSSYNEQFF.

In regard to this clone: Other DNA sequences of this sample code for an identical CDR3. V is TRBV4-1 and J is TRBJ2-5; D unclear. Trimming pared 0 bases from V and 4 bases from J, leaving 6 bases between. Germline CDR1 reads MGHRA; CDR2 reads YSYEKL. This CDR3 has 13 residues. CDR3 in DNA: TGCGCCAGCAGCCAAGATGAAGGAGAGACCCAGTACTTC. Encoded protein: CASSQDEGETQYF.

This clone has just a few counts. The CDR3 sequence is CASRGWTAMEAEQYF. As DNA, the CDR3 is TGTGCCAGCCGGGGGTGGACGGCCATGGAGGCCGAGCAGTACTTC. The chain links TRBV5-6 to TRBJ2-7; D is perhaps TRBD2 (6 bases). V shed 7 bases and J shed 6 bases, with 23 bases lying between them. The CDR3 is 15 amino acids. Germline V gives CDR1 SGHDT, CDR2 YYEEEE.

The chain links TRBV5-1 to TRBJ1-1, with D possibly matching TRBD1 (6 bases). The CDR3 totals 18 residues. V was pared by 4 bases and J by 1 base, with 23 bases between. Germline V gene lookup returns CDR1 SGHRS and CDR2 YFSETQ. CDR3 sequence: CASSEKPQGTIQNTEAFF. In DNA form, the CDR3 reads TGCGCCAGCAGCGAAAAACCTCAGGGGACGATTCAGAACACTGAAGCTTTCTTT.

This chain links TRBV6-6 with TRBJ2-7; a possible D gene is TRBD2 (7 bases). Trimming removed 2 bases from V and 0 bases from J, with 11 bases in between. In germline, CDR1 is MNHNY, CDR2 SVGAGI (reference sequence). This CDR3 is 15 amino acids long. The CDR3 DNA follows: TGTGCCAGCAGTTACAAGGGGGGGTCCTCCTACGAGCAGTACTTC. This encodes CASSYKGGSSYEQYF.

About this clone: This same CDR3 is encoded by further DNA sequences in the sample. V usage is TRBV6-1 and J usage is TRBJ1-2, with 8 nucleotides matching TRBD1. V was pared by 1 base and J by 8 bases, with 9 bases of the junction left unmatched. The CDR3 is 15 residues long. Germline V gene lookup returns CDR1 MNHNS and CDR2 SASEGT. The CDR3 sequence: CASSEDGQGAWGYTF. DNA of the CDR3: TGTGCCAGCAGTGAAGATGGGCAGGGGGCTTGGGGCTACACCTTC.

This chain connects TRBV5-8 to TRBJ1-4, with D perhaps TRBD1 (6 bases). From germline, CDR1 is SGHTS and CDR2 YDEGEE. The CDR3 loop spans 17 amino acids. The V end was cut by 4 bases, the J end by 0 bases, with 16 bases between. The CDR3 coding sequence is TGTGCCAGCAGCCCGAGCCCAGGACAGACAACTAATGAAAAACTGTTTTTT. Amino acids: CASSPSPGQTTNEKLFF.

The gene calls are TRBV6-5 and TRBJ2-3, with D perhaps matching TRBD2 (7 bases). CDR3 length equals 16 residues. Germline V gives CDR1 MNHEY, CDR2 SVGAGI. V was cut by 3 bases and J by 2 bases, with 15 bases left in between. The CDR3 spells CASSYGRGGSTDTQYF. CDR3 sequence (DNA): TGTGCCAGCAGTTATGGGAGGGGGGGGTCCACAGATACGCAGTATTTT.

The chain recombines TRBV19 with TRBJ2-3; D gene unclear. The CDR3 has 14 amino acids. CDR1 and CDR2 (germline): LNHDA, SQIVND (reference sequence). V was clipped by 4 bases and J by 0 bases, with 8 bases between them. The DNA for the CDR3 is TGTGCCAGTAGTAGTTCTTGGAGCACAGATACGCAGTATTTT. This gives the protein CASSSSWSTDTQYF.

This chain joins TRBV19 and TRBJ1-6; possibly TRBD1 for D (5 bases). With 10 bases removed from V and 5 bases from J, the gap between germline ends came to 18 bases. Germline V gives CDR1 LNHDA, CDR2 SQIVND (reference sequence). The CDR3 sequence is 15 residues long. The CDR3 DNA reads TGTGCCACCCGAACCCCGGGACTGAATAATTCACCCCTCCACTTT. This sequence encodes CATRTPGLNNSPLHF. The full variable domain, rest sourced from reference TRBV19 and TRBJ1-6, is DGGITQSPKYLFRKEGQNVTLSCEQNLNHDAMYWYRQDPGQGLRLIYYSQIVNDFQKGDIAEGYSVSREKKESFPLTVTSAQKNPTAFYLCATRTPGLNNSPLHFGNGTRLTVT.

V usage is TRBV5-1 and J usage is TRBJ1-3; 7 positions match TRBD1. The germline V gene encodes CDR1 SGHRS and CDR2 YFSETQ. The CDR3 is 15 residues long. The J segment lost 4 bases and the V segment lost 0 bases, leaving 4 bases of the junction unmatched. CDR3 in amino acids: CASSLATGEGNTIYF. CDR3 nucleotides: TGCGCCAGCAGCTTGGCAACAGGGGAGGGAAACACCATATATTTT.

The CDR3 DNA sequence: TGTGCCAGCAGCCAGGATCGGCGGGAGACCCACGAGCAGTACTTC. It encodes CASSQDRRETHEQYF. This sequence joins TRBV14 and TRBJ2-7; TRBD2 agrees at 7 bases. Germline-derived CDR1 and CDR2 are SGHDN and FVKESK. The CDR3 consists of 15 residues. V dropped 3 bases and J dropped 5; count of bases not matched to a gene: 10.

With respect to this clone: At the DNA level, this CDR3 is encoded by other sequences in the same sample as well. The genes are TRBV5-1 and TRBJ2-5, with 8 bases matching TRBD1. V lost 4 bases, J lost 1 base, and 3 bases stayed unmatched. Germline lookup yields CDR1 SGHRS and CDR2 YFSETQ. CDR3 length equals 14 residues. In nucleotides, the CDR3 is TGCGCCAGCAGCCGGGACAGGACCCAAGAGACCCAGTACTTC. Protein sequence: CASSRDRTQETQYF.

This chain connects TRBV7-3 to TRBJ2-5; D unresolved. Trimming pared 1 base from V and 4 bases from J, leaving 7 bases between. The germline CDR1 and CDR2 sequences are SGHTA and FQGTGA. The length of the CDR3 is 13 residues. The CDR3 sequence is CASSLSKSETQYF. The CDR3 DNA sequence: TGTGCCAGCAGCTTAAGTAAATCAGAGACCCAGTACTTC.